These 15 T cell receptor beta chains share one sample of origin, sequenced in a study of regulatory T cells in long-lasting Graves disease. The authors built TCR beta libraries using iRepertoire HTBI primers and Arm-PCR of CDR3 regions. TCRdb reanalysed the multiplex PCR reads using MiXCR and keeps one entry per CDR3 protein. The sample holds 300,000 to 400,000 distinct CDR3 sequences; 20% are singletons and the top ten take over 25%. Time point noted: persistent/refractory GD, antithyroid drugs over 5 years with positive TRAb. The TCR library was prepared using RNA isolated from PBMCs. The input for sequencing was peripheral blood mononuclear cells (PBMCs), taken when the disease was refractory, from a patient treated with antithyroid drugs. These TCRs come from a female donor with Graves disease.

The chain recombines TRBV4-1 with TRBJ1-5, with a possible D match to TRBD1 (6 bases). V lost 5 bases to trimming and J lost 6 bases, with 35 bases between them. The CDR3 contains 21 residues. Germline CDR1 is MGHRA and CDR2 is YSYEKL. CDR3 in DNA: TGCGCCAGCAGCGCATGGTTGCAGGGGCAAATCCCGTTTATACAGCGTCAGCCCCAGCATTTT. It encodes CASSAWLQGQIPFIQRQPQHF.

This clonotype was recorded a few times. This rearrangement joins TRBV28 to TRBJ2-1; possible D gene TRBD2, 5 bases. Trimming took 5 bases from V and 5 from J, leaving 22 bases between them. Germline CDR1 and CDR2: MDHEN and SYDVKM. The CDR3 runs 17 residues. CDR3 bases: TGTGCCAGCAGTCCCCCGTCGAGGGCTAGTGGGAACAATGAGCAGTTCTTC. Translation: CASSPPSRASGNNEQFF.

This clonotype showed up many times. V usage is TRBV27 and J usage is TRBJ1-2; a weak D match, TRBD1 (6 bases). Germline CDR1 MNHEY, CDR2 SMNVEV (reference sequence). The CDR3 consists of 14 residues. The ends were cut back, 5 bases at V and 5 bases at J, with 15 bases in the middle. DNA for the CDR3: TGTGCCAGCAGTCGGAGGGGGGGATGGTATGGCTACACCTTC. Encoded protein: CASSRRGGWYGYTF.

This clonotype has a handful of counts. The rearrangement joins TRBV14 to TRBJ2-7; D may be TRBD2 (6 bases). This CDR3 has 14 residues. Germline V CDR1 and CDR2: SGHDN, FVKESK. Trimming left V 4 bases short and J 8 bases short, with 18 bases between. CDR3 nucleotides: TGTGCCAGCAGCCCCACGGGCGGGAACAGGAAGCAGTACTTC. Protein sequence: CASSPTGGNRKQYF.

This clonotype was seen a handful of times. This chain uses TRBV5-1 with TRBJ1-5; possible D gene TRBD1, 6 bases. The CDR3 is made up of 15 amino acids. CDR1 SGHRS and CDR2 YFSETQ come from the germline V gene. The V end lost 0 bases, the J end lost 2 bases, and 9 bases lay between the germline ends. DNA of the CDR3: TGCGCCAGCAGCTTGGGAGGACAGCGCAATCAGCCCCAGCATTTT. This codes for CASSLGGQRNQPQHF. Full variable domain (rest looked up from reference TRBV5-1 and TRBJ1-5): KAGVTQTPRYLIKTRGQQVTLSCSPISGHRSVSWYQQTPGQGLQFLFEYFSETQRNKGNFPGRFSGRQFSNSRSEMNVSTLELGDSALYLCASSLGGQRNQPQHFGDGTRLSIL.

The chain links TRBV19 to TRBJ2-4, with 8 bases fitting TRBD1. With V trimmed by 5 bases and J by 11 bases, 8 bases remained unmatched. The CDR3 is made up of 13 amino acids. Germline lookup yields CDR1 LNHDA and CDR2 SQIVND (reference sequence). DNA for the CDR3: TGTGCCAGTAGTCTCGGGACAGGCTCTGTTCAGTACTTC. This encodes CASSLGTGSVQYF.

This sequence joins TRBV15 and TRBJ2-3; 14 bases align to TRBD2. The CDR3 runs to 17 residues. Trimming cost V 1 base and J 5 bases; bases outside gene matches: 5. Germline V lookup: CDR1 LNHNV, CDR2 YYDKDF (reference sequence). The CDR3 DNA is TGTGCCACCAGCAGAGGCAGGACTAGCGGGAGGATAGATACGCAGTATTTT. As protein: CATSRGRTSGRIDTQYF.

This clonotype was seen ten or more times. The rearrangement uses TRBV18 and TRBJ1-1; the D gene is possibly TRBD1 (5 bases). Per germline, CDR1 KGHSH and CDR2 LQKENI. Trimming left V 2 bases short and J 6 bases short, with 13 bases between. CDR3 size: 14 residues. CDR3 sequence: CASSPLSGFAEAFF. For the CDR3, the DNA is TGTGCCAGCTCACCATTGTCAGGGTTCGCTGAAGCTTTCTTT.

In its sample, this clonotype was seen many times. This chain connects TRBV7-8 to TRBJ2-7, with D hard to call. Germline V CDR1 and CDR2: SGHVS, FQNEAQ. This CDR3 contains 13 residues. The ends were cut back, 5 bases at V and 5 bases at J, with 13 bases in the middle. The CDR3 DNA reads as TGTGCCAGCAGCCTCTACGAGGTTCACGAGCAGTACTTC. Amino acids: CASSLYEVHEQYF.

Many counts were recorded for this clonotype. The V call is TRBV12-3 or TRBV12-4, the J call TRBJ2-5; TRBD1 agrees at 10 bases. CDR3 length: 15 amino acids. The V and J ends lost 6 bases and 4 bases, in that order; junction bases with no gene match: 8. CDR3 nucleotides: TGTGCCAGCAGCCCCGGACAGGGGGAAGGAGAGACCCAGTACTTC. Translating it yields CASSPGQGEGETQYF.

The chain employs TRBV18 and TRBJ1-5; D perhaps matches TRBD1 (5 bases). Germline CDR1 reads KGHSH; CDR2 reads LQKENI. This CDR3 has 16 amino acids. The ends were cut back, 2 bases at V and 3 bases at J, with 14 bases in the middle. DNA of the CDR3: TGTGCCAGCTCACCAAATGTCGAGGGGCACAATCAGCCCCAGCATTTT. Its translation: CASSPNVEGHNQPQHF.

V gene TRBV11-2 combines with J gene TRBJ1-3; D call uncertain. Trimming cost V 5 bases and J 0 bases, with 14 bases left between them. The CDR3 has 16 amino acids. Germline CDR1 and CDR2: SGHAT and FQNNGV. Here the CDR3 reads CASSARAARSGNTIYF. The CDR3 DNA is TGTGCCAGCAGCGCCAGAGCAGCCCGCTCTGGAAACACCATATATTTT.

This clonotype appeared many times. The chain has TRBV28 and TRBJ2-3, with 10 bases lining up with TRBD1. Germline V lookup: CDR1 MDHEN, CDR2 SYDVKM. V lost 1 base to trimming and J lost 2 bases; unmatched junction nucleotides: 9. This CDR3 has 18 amino acids. CDR3 sequence: CASSLSLGQGDNTDTQYF. As DNA, the CDR3 is TGTGCCAGCAGTTTATCCCTCGGACAGGGGGACAACACAGATACGCAGTATTTT.

This clonotype was recorded a few times. The gene calls are TRBV27 and TRBJ2-2; no definite D call. CDR1 and CDR2 from the germline V gene are MNHEY and SMNVEV (reference sequence). The V gene lost 1 base and the J gene lost 8 bases, with 8 bases spanning the gap. The CDR3 has 13 amino acids. The CDR3 region has the DNA TGTGCCAGCAGTTTATTGGTTGGGGGGGAGCTGTTTTTT. The encoded protein is CASSLLVGGELFF.

The table lists this clonotype with many counts. This rearrangement joins TRBV6-1 to TRBJ1-2; D perhaps matches TRBD1 (5 bases). The germline V gene encodes CDR1 MNHNS and CDR2 SASEGT. V was trimmed by 7 bases and J by 10 bases, leaving 22 bases between them. The CDR3 runs to 14 residues. The CDR3 DNA reads as TGTGCCAGCAATGGTCCGGGGGGAAATGTAGACTACACCTTC. It encodes CASNGPGGNVDYTF.